Listed here are 9 T cell receptor beta chains from one sample, sequenced in a study of T cell responses to AZD1222 COVID-19 vaccine. Measured with immunoSEQ multiplex PCR; TCRdb has only the in-frame clones, and not every one. The sample has 200,000 to 300,000 clones, approximately 93% seen once. The specimen comprised peripheral blood, sampled on day 0 of AZD1222 vaccination. The receptors stem from an adult in good health.

The chain recombines TRBV5-1 with TRBJ2-1, with 10 bases aligning to TRBD2. Trimming cost V 0 bases and J 9 bases; bases outside gene matches: 6. CDR1 and CDR2 from the germline V gene are SGHRS and YFSETQ. This CDR3 has 15 amino acids. The chain's CDR3 is CASSLGSGGAGEQFF. CDR3 DNA: TGCGCCAGCAGCTTGGGAAGCGGGGGGGCCGGTGAGCAGTTCTTC.

The chain employs TRBV7-9 and TRBJ1-2; TRBD1 aligns across 7 bases. V lost 3 bases, J lost 7 bases, and 5 bases stayed unmatched. The CDR3 is 13 amino acids. Germline V gives CDR1 SEHNR, CDR2 FQNEAQ (reference sequence). In nucleotides, the CDR3 is TGTGCCAGCAGCTTCACAGGGGACGGTGGCTACACCTTC. Protein product: CASSFTGDGGYTF. Combining the CDR3 with reference TRBV7-9 and TRBJ1-2 gives the whole variable domain DTGVSQNPRHKITKRGQNVTFRCDPISEHNRLYWYRQTLGQGPEFLTYFQNEAQLEKSRLLSDRFSAERPKGSFSTLEIQRTEQGDSAMYLCASSFTGDGGYTFGSGTRLTVV.

The rearrangement joins TRBV28 to TRBJ1-2; D perhaps matches TRBD1 (6 bases). The CDR3 has 15 amino acids. The germline V and J ends were trimmed by 5 bases and 3 bases, with 16 bases remaining between them. Germline V CDR1 and CDR2: MDHEN, SYDVKM. The CDR3 loop is CASSESQGFYYGYTF. CDR3 in DNA: TGTGCCAGCAGTGAGTCACAGGGCTTCTACTATGGCTACACCTTC.

The chain has TRBV7-9 and TRBJ1-1, with 8 bases fitting TRBD1. The J segment lost 5 bases and the V segment lost 7 bases, leaving 6 bases of the junction unmatched. Germline lookup yields CDR1 SEHNR and CDR2 FQNEAQ (reference sequence). The length of the CDR3 is 13 residues. Here the CDR3 reads CASMTTGETEAFF. The CDR3 DNA reads as TGTGCCAGCATGACGACAGGGGAGACTGAAGCTTTCTTT.

Remarks on this clone: At the DNA level, this CDR3 is encoded by other sequences in the same sample as well. The V call is TRBV20-1, the J call TRBJ2-7, with D possibly called TRBD1 or TRBD2 (6 bases each). V was cut by 2 bases and J by 7 bases, with 9 bases left in between. Germline V gene data show CDR1 as DFQATT and CDR2 as SNEGSKA (reference sequence). The CDR3 sequence is 11 residues long. The CDR3, as DNA: TGCAGTGCTAGAAGGGGGGAGGAGCAGTACTTC. Its protein product is CSARRGEEQYF.

The chain couples TRBV28 to TRBJ2-2; D is uncertain. V was pared by 2 bases and J by 6 bases, with 16 bases between. CDR3 length equals 16 residues. Looked up from germline, CDR1 is MDHEN and CDR2 is SYDVKM. The CDR3 loop reads CASSLARTALAGELFF. CDR3 in DNA: TGTGCCAGCAGTTTAGCACGGACGGCGTTAGCCGGGGAGCTGTTTTTT.

The J gene is TRBJ1-1, the V gene TRBV29-1; 9 nucleotides align to TRBD1. CDR3 length equals 12 residues. Losses at the gene ends were 4 bases for V and 3 bases for J; bases not matched to a gene: 0. From germline, CDR1 is SQVTM and CDR2 ANQGSEA. CDR3 region: CSVGQGDTEAFF. The CDR3 bases are TGCAGCGTTGGACAGGGGGACACTGAAGCTTTCTTT.

Points on this clone: Other DNA sequences in the sample encode the same CDR3. This chain joins TRBV28 and TRBJ1-2; D not resolved. The V gene lost 6 bases and the J gene lost 0 bases, with 8 bases spanning the gap. The CDR3 extends over 13 amino acids. CDR1 MDHEN and CDR2 SYDVKM come from the germline V gene. DNA of the CDR3: TGTGCCAGCAGCTTGAGGACTAACTATGGCTACACCTTC. Translating it yields CASSLRTNYGYTF.

This clone was detected only a few times. J is TRBJ1-5 and V is TRBV11-2; D ambiguous. Deletions cut 0 bases from V and 6 bases from J, with 6 bases between. In germline, CDR1 is SGHAT, CDR2 FQNNGV. CDR3 length: 13 amino acids. The CDR3 DNA reads as TGTGCCAGCAGCTTAGAAACGGTTCAGCCCCAGCATTTT. Translating it yields CASSLETVQPQHF.